This TCR beta chain was observed in a study of sequential checkpoint blockade in melanoma. Looking at the study overall: After both sequences, patients received maintenance nivolumab.

Clones were read by immunoSEQ multiplex PCR, and TCRdb kept only the in-frame ones, dropping some. The sample carries about 25,000 clones, roughly 80% recorded once. Germline V gene sequence: CDR1 MNHEY, CDR2 SMNVEV (reference sequence). The length of the CDR3 is 14 residues. V lost 6 bases to trimming and J lost 5 bases; unmatched junction nucleotides: 5. Documented treatment: randomized to nivolumab then ipilimumab (arm A) or the reverse (arm B). V usage is TRBV27 and J usage is TRBJ2-3; TRBD2 matches at 10 bases. The sequence was obtained from a human donor with melanoma. Specimen: CD8+ T cells sorted from blood (inferred from file names), collected from a patient given nivolumab and ipilimumab in sequence. DNA of the CDR3: TGTGCCAGCAGATTAGCGGGGGGAGGAGATACGCAGTATTTT. Protein: CASRLAGGGDTQYF.